The 20 T cell receptor beta chains in this list originate from one sample, sequenced in a study of T-cell memory formation after mild COVID-19. TCRdb recomputed calls from the 5' RACE reads with MiXCR, one row per CDR3 protein. The table records roughly 580,000 distinct CDR3 sequences, 15% to 20% of them present only once. The sample was PBMCs or a T cell subset sorted from them (not recorded which). The receptors originated from an adult woman who had mild COVID-19 (a few samples of this study predate the infection). Cell type and time point are not known.

The chain has TRBV5-8 and TRBJ2-7; 9 bases are shared with TRBD2. Looked up from germline, CDR1 is SGHTS and CDR2 is YDEGEE. Losses at the gene ends were 0 bases for V and 7 bases for J; bases not matched to a gene: 5. The CDR3 consists of 14 residues. CDR3 nucleotides: TGTGCCAGCAGCTTGGGCGGGGGGGCCATTGAGCAGTACTTC. It codes for CASSLGGGAIEQYF.

The rearrangement joins TRBV2 to TRBJ2-7, with 8 bases that match TRBD2. CDR1 is SNHLY, CDR2 FYNNEI, per germline. J lost 0 bases, V lost 4 bases, and 2 bases had no gene match. This CDR3 is built from 14 residues. CDR3 protein: CASSVLAASYEQYF. CDR3 in DNA: TGTGCCAGCAGTGTACTAGCGGCCTCCTACGAGCAGTACTTC.

This clonotype came up a few times. The CDR3 reads CASSQGGFKTGELFF. CDR3 bases: TGTGCCAGCAGCCAAGGGGGCTTTAAGACCGGGGAGCTGTTTTTT. The chain employs TRBV14 and TRBJ2-2; D perhaps matches TRBD1 (5 bases). V gave up 1 base and J gave up 5 bases, with 11 bases separating them. Germline CDR1 and CDR2: SGHDN and FVKESK. The CDR3 contains 15 residues.

This clonotype was counted at least ten times. This CDR3 reads CASSLEDRYNEQFF. DNA of the CDR3: TGTGCCAGCAGCTTAGAAGACAGATACAATGAGCAGTTCTTC. The chain links TRBV7-9 to TRBJ2-1; tentatively, D is TRBD1 (5 bases). V lost 1 base and J lost 4, with 8 bases in between. CDR3 length: 14 residues. The V gene's germline CDR1 is SEHNR and CDR2 FQNEAQ (reference sequence).

The V gene is TRBV11-2, the J gene TRBJ2-5; D gene uncertain. V was shortened by 5 bases and J by 1 base, with 11 bases between the two germline ends. Germline assignment: CDR1 SGHAT and CDR2 FQNNGV. The CDR3 extends over 14 amino acids. DNA of the CDR3: TGTGCCAGCAGCGGAATGGTCCTCCAAGAGACCCAGTACTTC. This encodes CASSGMVLQETQYF.

J is TRBJ1-5 and V is TRBV13; tentatively, D is TRBD1 (6 bases). V shed 3 bases and J shed 4 bases, with 10 bases lying between them. The CDR3 length is 14 residues. Germline lookup yields CDR1 PRHDT and CDR2 FYEKMQ (reference sequence). CDR3 sequence reads: CASSFGQINQPQHF. CDR3 sequence (DNA): TGTGCCAGCAGCTTCGGACAGATTAATCAGCCCCAGCATTTT.

V usage is TRBV7-3 and J usage is TRBJ2-3; maybe TRBD1 (7 bases). This CDR3 contains 16 residues. Germline loops: CDR1 SGHTA, CDR2 FQGTGA. Between the trimmed V and J ends, which lost 1 base and 5 bases, there was a span of 16 bases. The CDR3, as DNA: TGTGCCAGCAGCTTAAGATTACAGGGGCGGGGAGATACGCAGTATTTT. Its protein is CASSLRLQGRGDTQYF.

This rearrangement joins TRBV5-1 to TRBJ2-2, with D possibly being TRBD1 (5 bases). This CDR3 contains 16 residues. The V gene lost 4 bases and the J gene lost 5 bases, with 18 bases spanning the gap. CDR1 and CDR2 from the germline V gene are SGHRS and YFSETQ. Written as DNA, the CDR3 is TGCGCCAGCAGCAAAATTCAGGGCATCGGTACCGGGGAGCTGTTTTTT. It encodes CASSKIQGIGTGELFF.

The rearrangement uses TRBV20-1 and TRBJ2-1; TRBD1 aligns across 8 bases. Trimming at V came to 3 bases and at J to 5 bases, leaving 3 bases not matched to a gene. Germline-derived CDR1 and CDR2 are DFQATT and SNEGSKA (reference sequence). This CDR3 comprises 13 residues. The CDR3 sequence: CSASSGGNNEQFF. CDR3 in DNA: TGCAGTGCTAGTTCAGGGGGCAACAATGAGCAGTTCTTC.

This clonotype was detected a few times. This rearrangement joins TRBV24-1 to TRBJ2-1; tentatively, D is TRBD2 (5 bases). The CDR3 is made up of 13 amino acids. Trimming pared 9 bases from V and 9 bases from J, leaving 17 bases between. The germline gives CDR1 KGHDR, CDR2 SFDVKD. The CDR3 region is CATSHPAEGEQFF. As DNA, the CDR3 is TGTGCCACCTCCCACCCCGCCGAGGGTGAGCAGTTCTTC.

This chain uses TRBV4-3 with TRBJ2-1; D is tentatively TRBD1 or TRBD2 (5 bases each). Germline values: CDR1 LGHNA, CDR2 YSLEER. V lost 5 bases, J lost 9 bases, and 14 bases lay in between. CDR3 length: 13 amino acids. This CDR3 is CASSSEGFREQFF. Written as DNA, the CDR3 is TGCGCCAGCAGCTCCGAGGGGTTTCGTGAGCAGTTCTTC.

CDR3 region: CASSLDKGLYGDEQYF. DNA of the CDR3: TGTGCCAGCAGCTTAGACAAGGGACTTTACGGGGACGAGCAGTACTTC. V gene TRBV5-6 combines with J gene TRBJ2-7, with D perhaps matching TRBD2 (6 bases). This CDR3 region has 16 residues. V was cut by 2 bases and J by 5 bases, with 20 bases left in between. Germline V gene data show CDR1 as SGHDT and CDR2 as YYEEEE.

The rearrangement joins TRBV12-5 to TRBJ1-1; D is unclear. The CDR3 runs to 15 residues. The V gene's germline CDR1 is LGHNT and CDR2 FRNRAP. The ends were cut back, 4 bases at V and 1 base at J, with 13 bases in the middle. The CDR3 loop reads CASGSELVGNTEAFF. CDR3 DNA: TGTGCTAGTGGTTCTGAATTAGTGGGGAACACTGAAGCTTTCTTT. Looking up the rest from reference TRBV12-5 and TRBJ1-1 gives the full variable domain: DARVTQTPRHKVTEMGQEVTMRCQPILGHNTVFWYRQTMMQGLELLAYFRNRAPLDDSGMPKDRFSAEMPDATLATLKIQPSEPRDSAVYFCASGSELVGNTEAFFGQGTRLTVV.

J is TRBJ1-2 and V is TRBV7-2, with D perhaps TRBD1 (6 bases). The CDR3 is 16 residues long. Germline V gene lookup returns CDR1 SGHTA and CDR2 FQGNSA. V shed 1 base and J shed 7 bases, with 19 bases lying between them. Here the CDR3 DNA reads TGTGCCAGCAGCTTAGTACCCGGGGGGGCAATAGGTGGCTACACCTTC. Protein: CASSLVPGGAIGGYTF.

The gene calls are TRBV6-5 and TRBJ1-2; possible D gene TRBD1, 6 bases. This CDR3 has 14 amino acids. V lost 1 base, J lost 2 bases, and 8 bases lay in between. Per the germline V gene, CDR1 is MNHEY and CDR2 is SVGAGI. CDR3 loop: CASSYLDRNYGYTF. CDR3 coding DNA: TGTGCCAGCAGTTACTTAGACAGGAACTATGGCTACACCTTC.

The J gene is TRBJ2-1, the V gene TRBV18; D not resolved. The CDR3 has 14 residues. Per the germline V gene, CDR1 is KGHSH and CDR2 is LQKENI. The ends were cut back, 1 base at V and 13 bases at J, with 17 bases in the middle. CDR3 sequence: CASSPQKSPAPQFF. As DNA, the CDR3 is TGTGCCAGCTCACCACAGAAATCACCCGCCCCACAGTTCTTC. Full variable domain (remainder filled in from reference TRBV18 and TRBJ2-1): NAGVMQNPRHLVRRRGQEARLRCSPMKGHSHVYWYRQLPEEGLKFMVYLQKENIIDESGMPKERFSAEFPKEGPSILRIQQVVRGDSAAYFCASSPQKSPAPQFFGPGTRLTVL.

This rearrangement joins TRBV7-9 to TRBJ2-3; D is possibly TRBD1 or TRBD2 (5 bases each). The CDR3 is 15 residues long. Trimming shortened V by 5 bases and J by 1 base, and 13 bases separated the two germline ends. CDR1 SEHNR and CDR2 FQNEAQ come from the germline V gene (reference sequence). CDR3 loop: CASSPGTARTDTQYF. DNA for the CDR3: TGTGCCAGCAGCCCCGGGACCGCTCGCACAGATACGCAGTATTTT.

This clonotype was seen a few times. The chain carries TRBV12-3 or TRBV12-4 and TRBJ1-1, with 9 bases matching TRBD1. The CDR3 consists of 15 residues. Trimming took 5 bases from V and 4 from J; bases not matched to a gene: 8. The CDR3 DNA sequence: TGTGCCAGCAGTCCTGGACAGGGGAGGAGCACTGAAGCTTTCTTT. Translated, it gives CASSPGQGRSTEAFF.

This chain links TRBV24-1 with TRBJ2-1; tentatively, D is TRBD2 (7 bases). The CDR3 is made up of 15 amino acids. V lost 0 bases and J lost 7, with 12 bases in between. Germline V lookup: CDR1 KGHDR, CDR2 SFDVKD. The CDR3 here is CATSDLIGGQNEQFF. The DNA for the CDR3 is TGTGCCACCAGTGATTTGATCGGGGGGCAGAATGAGCAGTTCTTC.

At least ten counts were recorded for this clonotype. For the CDR3, the DNA is TGTGCCAGCAGCTTAGTTGTCTTTCTCGGGAGCCAGACAGATACGCAGTATTTT. It codes for CASSLVVFLGSQTDTQYF. The chain links TRBV7-8 to TRBJ2-3; D may be TRBD2 (6 bases). V dropped 1 base and J dropped 3 bases, with 20 bases sitting between them. The V gene's germline CDR1 is SGHVS and CDR2 FQNEAQ. The CDR3 is 18 amino acids.